The entry that follows covers one T cell receptor (beta chain) sequence. What it binds is not known. The CDR3 loop spans 15 amino acids. From germline, CDR1 is SNHLY and CDR2 FYNNEI. Losses at the gene ends were 5 bases for V and 7 bases for J; bases not matched to a gene: 7. This entry is derived from a study of CD8 T cells in Susac syndrome. Whole-study results and caveats: The study's TCR sequencing and HLA analysis covered a relatively small number of individuals, and the study acknowledged this.

TCR beta from blood CD8+ and CD4+ T cells was sequenced. Healthy donors acted as controls, with matching for age and sex. The RNA, roughly 0.45 to 1 ug, was put through reverse transcription using random hexamers. With immunoSEQ multiplex PCR, TCR beta CDR3 was amplified across 54 Vbeta and 13 Jbeta. TCRdb analysed the immunoSEQ multiplex PCR reads with MiXCR anew, one entry per CDR3 protein. The sample carries roughly 190,000 distinct CDR3 sequences, 80% to 95% recorded once. The sequencing input was CD4+ T cells from PBMCs. The sequence was obtained from a human donor in good health. V gene TRBV2 combines with J gene TRBJ1-5; TRBD1 matches at 11 bases. The CDR3 bases are TGTGCCAGCAGTTTAACAGGACAGGGGGCACAGCCCCAGCATTTT. Translation: CASSLTGQGAQPQHF.